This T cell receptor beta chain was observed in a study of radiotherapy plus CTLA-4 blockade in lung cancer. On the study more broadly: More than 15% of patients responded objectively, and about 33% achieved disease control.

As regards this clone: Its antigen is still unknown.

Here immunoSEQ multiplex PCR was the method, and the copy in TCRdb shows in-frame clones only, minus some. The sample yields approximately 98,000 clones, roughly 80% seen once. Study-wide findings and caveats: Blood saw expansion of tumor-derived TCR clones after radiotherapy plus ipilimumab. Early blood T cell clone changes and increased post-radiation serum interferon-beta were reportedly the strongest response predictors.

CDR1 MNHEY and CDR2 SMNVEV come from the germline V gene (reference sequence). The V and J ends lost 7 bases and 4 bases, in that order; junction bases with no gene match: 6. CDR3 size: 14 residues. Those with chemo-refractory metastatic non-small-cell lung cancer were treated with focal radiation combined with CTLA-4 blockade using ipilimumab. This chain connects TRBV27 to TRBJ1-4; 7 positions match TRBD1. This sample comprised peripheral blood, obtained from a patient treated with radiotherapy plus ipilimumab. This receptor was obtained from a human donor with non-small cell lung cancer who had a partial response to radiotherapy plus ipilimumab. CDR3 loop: CASTSGGLNEKLFF. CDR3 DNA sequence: TGTGCCAGCACGTCAGGGGGACTTAATGAAAAACTGTTTTTT.